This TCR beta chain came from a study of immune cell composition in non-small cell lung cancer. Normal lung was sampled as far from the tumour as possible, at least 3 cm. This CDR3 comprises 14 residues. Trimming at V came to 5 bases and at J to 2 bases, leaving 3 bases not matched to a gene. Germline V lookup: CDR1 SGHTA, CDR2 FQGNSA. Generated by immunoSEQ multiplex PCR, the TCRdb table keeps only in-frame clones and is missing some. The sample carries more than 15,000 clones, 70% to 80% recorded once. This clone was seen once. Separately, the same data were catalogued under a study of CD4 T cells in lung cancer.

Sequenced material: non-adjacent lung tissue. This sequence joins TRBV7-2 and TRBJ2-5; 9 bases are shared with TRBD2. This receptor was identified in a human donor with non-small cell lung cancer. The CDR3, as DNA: TGTGCCAGCAGCGGGCGGGGGGGACAAGAGACCCAGTACTTC. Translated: CASSGRGGQETQYF.